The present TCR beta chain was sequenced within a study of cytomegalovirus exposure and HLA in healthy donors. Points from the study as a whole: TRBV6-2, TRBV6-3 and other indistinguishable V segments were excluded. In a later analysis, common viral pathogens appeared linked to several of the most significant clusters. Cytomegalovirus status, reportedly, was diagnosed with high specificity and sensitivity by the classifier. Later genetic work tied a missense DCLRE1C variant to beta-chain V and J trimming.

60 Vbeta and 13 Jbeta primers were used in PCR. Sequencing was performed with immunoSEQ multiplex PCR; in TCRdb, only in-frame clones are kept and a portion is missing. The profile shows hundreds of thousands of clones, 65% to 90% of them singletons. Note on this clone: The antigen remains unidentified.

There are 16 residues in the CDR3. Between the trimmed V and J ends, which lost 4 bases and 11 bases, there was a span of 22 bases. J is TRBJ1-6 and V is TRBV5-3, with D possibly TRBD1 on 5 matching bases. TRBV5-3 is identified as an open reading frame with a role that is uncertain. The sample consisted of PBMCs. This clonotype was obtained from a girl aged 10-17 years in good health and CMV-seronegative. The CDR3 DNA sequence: TGTGCCAGAAGCCATTTCCCATCAGGGTGTCGGGCACCCCTCCACTTT. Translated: CARSHFPSGCRAPLHF.